This T cell receptor beta chain was obtained from a study of blood T cells in healthy people across ages. Through a sample-barcoded 5' primer and a J-beta primer mix, a second PCR was run for about 6 to 12 cycles. TCRdb reprocessed the 5' RACE reads with MiXCR, giving one entry per CDR3 protein. The sample holds hundreds of thousands of distinct CDR3 sequences, roughly half seen once. From germline, CDR1 is MNHNY and CDR2 SVGAGI (reference sequence). Trimming left V 0 bases short and J 5 bases short, with 9 bases between. The CDR3 extends over 14 amino acids. This clonotype was observed a few times. The sample comprised blood. The sequence was collected from a man in his sixties in good health. The chain joins TRBV6-6 to TRBJ2-3; a weak D match, TRBD2 (6 bases). CDR3 region: CASSYSGGGDTQYF. Written as DNA, the CDR3 is TGTGCCAGCAGTTACTCTGGGGGAGGAGATACGCAGTATTTT.